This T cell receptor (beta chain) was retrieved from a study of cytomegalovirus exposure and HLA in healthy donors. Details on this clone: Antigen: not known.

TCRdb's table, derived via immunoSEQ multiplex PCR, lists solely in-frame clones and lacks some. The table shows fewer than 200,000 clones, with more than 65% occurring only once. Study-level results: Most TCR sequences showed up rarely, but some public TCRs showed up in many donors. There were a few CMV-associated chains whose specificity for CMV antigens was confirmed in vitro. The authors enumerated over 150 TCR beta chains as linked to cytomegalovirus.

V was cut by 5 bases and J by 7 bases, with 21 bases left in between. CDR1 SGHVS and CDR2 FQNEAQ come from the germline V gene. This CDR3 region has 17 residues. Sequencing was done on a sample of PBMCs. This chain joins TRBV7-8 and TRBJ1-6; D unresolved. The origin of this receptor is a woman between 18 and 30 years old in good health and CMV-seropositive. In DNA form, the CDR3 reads TGTGCCAGCAGCCCCGGGTTGGGTAACGAGCTCAATTCACCCCTCCACTTT. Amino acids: CASSPGLGNELNSPLHF.